One sample yielded the 23 T cell receptor beta chains listed below, sequenced in a study of post-analysis software for immune sequencing data. Regarding the study as a whole: When patients were compared with controls, four to six TRBV segments were more frequent, TRBV5-6, TRBV5-1 and TRBV20-1 among them.

Presence of unique molecular identifiers characterized the TCR beta cDNA libraries. TCRdb reprocessed the PCR reads via MiXCR and lists one record per CDR3 protein. The sample has some 700,000 distinct CDR3 sequences, 55% to 70% seen once. The antigens of these receptors remain unknown. The specimen was blood. The receptors were gathered from a girl aged 2 to 9 with multiple sclerosis.

The chain is built from TRBV5-5 and TRBJ2-7; maybe TRBD2 (6 bases). The V gene lost 1 base and the J gene lost 2 bases, with 10 bases spanning the gap. Germline V gene sequence: CDR1 SGHKS, CDR2 YYEKEE (reference sequence). The CDR3 length is 14 residues. In nucleotides, the CDR3 is TGTGCCAGCAGCTTGTGGGGGGATACCTACGAGCAGTACTTC. It specifies CASSLWGDTYEQYF.

V usage is TRBV5-5 and J usage is TRBJ1-5, with D possibly matching TRBD1 (5 bases). The CDR3 is made up of 14 amino acids. The ends were cut back, 0 bases at V and 7 bases at J, with 11 bases in the middle. From germline, CDR1 is SGHKS and CDR2 YYEKEE (reference sequence). CDR3 region: CASSLGAGRQPQHF. In nucleotides, the CDR3 is TGTGCCAGCAGCTTGGGGGCAGGGCGACAGCCCCAGCATTTT.

The rearrangement uses TRBV29-1 and TRBJ2-1; perhaps D is TRBD1 or TRBD2 (6 bases each). The CDR3 runs 17 residues. Germline values: CDR1 SQVTM, CDR2 ANQGSEA. The V gene lost 7 bases and the J gene lost 0 bases, with 22 bases spanning the gap. This CDR3 reads CSATLGGGPSSYNEQFF. CDR3 nucleotide sequence: TGCAGCGCAACCTTGGGTGGGGGGCCTAGCTCCTACAATGAGCAGTTCTTC.

The chain employs TRBV12-3 or TRBV12-4 and TRBJ2-1; 7 nucleotides match TRBD1. The DNA end lines up better with TRBJ2-7; the J call may be wrong. This CDR3 spans 16 amino acids. The DNA for the CDR3 is TGTGCCAGCAGTCAAAGGGGGCACCCCCCTTACAATGAGCAGTACTTC. Its translation: CASSQRGHPPYNEQYF.

This chain connects TRBV12-3 or TRBV12-4 to TRBJ2-1; the D gene is possibly TRBD2 (5 bases). The CDR3 sequence is 14 residues long. V was shortened by 3 bases and J by 5 bases, with 11 bases between the two germline ends. The CDR3 protein is CASSFGVIDNEQFF. DNA of the CDR3: TGTGCCAGCAGTTTCGGGGTCATAGACAATGAGCAGTTCTTC.

Comment on this clonotype: At one of its ends the junction is not consistent with the germline gene, which may arise from a read error. The chain is built from TRBV14 and TRBJ2-1; D ambiguous. Germline V gene lookup returns CDR1 SGHDN and CDR2 FVKESK. This CDR3 is 14 amino acids long. CDR3: CASSHLTENNEQFF. DNA for the CDR3: TGTGCTAGCAGCCACCTAACTGAAAACAATGAGCAGTTCTTC. The complete variable domain, with remaining parts taken from reference TRBV14 and TRBJ2-1, reads EAGVTQFPSHSVIEKGQTVTLRCDPISGHDNLYWYRRVMGKEIKFLLHFVKESKQDESGMPNNRFLAERTGGTYSTLKVQPAELEDSGVYFCASSHLTENNEQFFGPGTRLTVL.

This clonotype was counted a few times. The rearrangement uses TRBV5-1 and TRBJ2-7, with D possibly TRBD2 on 5 matching bases. Germline V gene sequence: CDR1 SGHRS, CDR2 YFSETQ. V lost 5 bases and J 7 bases, leaving 16 bases between the germline ends. CDR3 length equals 13 residues. The CDR3 DNA sequence: TGCGCCAGCAGTTTCGGACTGCCGGGGGAGCAGTACTTC. It specifies CASSFGLPGEQYF.

This chain uses TRBV20-1 with TRBJ2-1, with D possibly called TRBD1 or TRBD2 (6 bases each). The V end lost 0 bases, the J end lost 7 bases, and 13 bases lay between the germline ends. Germline CDR1 and CDR2: DFQATT and SNEGSKA (reference sequence). This CDR3 has 14 residues. DNA for the CDR3: TGCAGTGCTAGAGATAGGGGGGCATCTAATGAGCAGTTCTTC. Protein sequence: CSARDRGASNEQFF.

The chain combines TRBV27 with TRBJ1-2; D unresolved. From germline, CDR1 is MNHEY and CDR2 SMNVEV (reference sequence). The CDR3 has 14 amino acids. The V end lost 5 bases, the J end lost 2 bases, and 12 bases lay between the germline ends. The CDR3 bases are TGTGCCAGCAGTATAAAAACGGGGAACTATGGCTACACCTTC. It specifies CASSIKTGNYGYTF.

The chain joins TRBV28 to TRBJ2-1; a weak D match, TRBD2 (7 bases). The CDR3 contains 18 residues. Per the germline V gene, CDR1 is MDHEN and CDR2 is SYDVKM. Trimming removed 2 bases at V and 8 bases at J, with 25 bases between. CDR3: CASSLGTTTGILVYEQFF. In nucleotides, the CDR3 is TGTGCCAGCAGTTTAGGGACTACTACAGGGATTTTAGTTTATGAGCAGTTCTTC.

The V and J genes are TRBV7-9 and TRBJ2-5; 9 positions match TRBD2. The CDR3 has 15 amino acids. Germline V gene lookup returns CDR1 SEHNR and CDR2 FQNEAQ (reference sequence). The junction had 4 bases not matched to a gene; V was cut back by 5 bases and J by 0 bases. The CDR3 DNA sequence: TGTGCCAGCAGCGAAGCGGGGGGCTACCAAGAGACCCAGTACTTC. Translating gives CASSEAGGYQETQYF. The whole variable domain, filled in from reference TRBV7-9 and TRBJ2-5, reads DTGVSQNPRHKITKRGQNVTFRCDPISEHNRLYWYRQTLGQGPEFLTYFQNEAQLEKSRLLSDRFSAERPKGSFSTLEIQRTEQGDSAMYLCASSEAGGYQETQYFGPGTRLLVL.

This sequence joins TRBV15 and TRBJ2-1, with D perhaps TRBD2 (6 bases). The CDR3 is 14 amino acids. In germline, CDR1 is LNHNV, CDR2 YYDKDF (reference sequence). Trimming stripped 0 bases from V and 10 bases from J, with 13 bases between. Here the CDR3 DNA reads TGTGCCACCAGCAGAGATGGGACTCGGGACGAGCAGTTCTTC. Translating it yields CATSRDGTRDEQFF.

J is TRBJ1-5 and V is TRBV3-1; no firm D call. Trimming removed 1 base from V and 11 bases from J, with 9 bases in between. The CDR3 is 12 residues long. Germline-derived CDR1 and CDR2 are LGHDT and YNNKEL (reference sequence). The CDR3 nucleotides are TGTGCCAGCAGCCAAGGGAACCAGTCCCAGCATTTT. Translated: CASSQGNQSQHF.

The chain links TRBV11-2 to TRBJ2-1; TRBD1 might be the D (6 bases). The CDR3 runs 13 residues. Trimming took 3 bases from V and 15 from J, leaving 18 bases between them. Germline V gene data show CDR1 as SGHAT and CDR2 as FQNNGV. CDR3 sequence: CASSFSGAGVWFF. CDR3 nucleotides: TGTGCCAGCAGCTTCTCAGGGGCAGGGGTTTGGTTCTTC. Based on the CDR3 plus reference TRBV11-2 and TRBJ2-1, the full variable domain is EAGVAQSPRYKIIEKRQSVAFWCNPISGHATLYWYQQILGQGPKLLIQFQNNGVVDDSQLPKDRFSAERLKGVDSTLKIQPAKLEDSAVYLCASSFSGAGVWFFGPGTRLTVL.

This clonotype was counted a few times. This chain uses TRBV29-1 with TRBJ1-6; perhaps TRBD1 as D (6 bases). V lost 5 bases, J lost 7 bases, and 15 bases lay in between. CDR3 length: 14 residues. Germline loops: CDR1 SQVTM, CDR2 ANQGSEA. The CDR3 DNA is TGCAGCGTTCGTGAGGGGGGCCCCAATTCACCCCTCCACTTT. Protein: CSVREGGPNSPLHF.

Comment on this clonotype: The junction does not match germline at one end; this may be a read error. This sequence joins TRBV11-2 and TRBJ2-1, with 8 bases fitting TRBD2. Germline V gives CDR1 SGHAT, CDR2 FQNNGV. The CDR3 length is 15 residues. The CDR3 loop is CAGSLRLAGYNEQFF. The DNA for the CDR3 is TGTGCCGGCAGCTTAAGGTTAGCGGGGTACAATGAGCAGTTCTTC.

In this sample, this clonotype turned up a few times. This chain links TRBV6-6 with TRBJ2-4; no definite D call. The better agreement between TRBJ2-7 and the DNA end casts doubt on the J call. The CDR3 covers 12 residues. Germline V gene lookup returns CDR1 MNHNY and CDR2 SVGAGI (reference sequence). The CDR3 bases are TGTGCCAGCAGCCTCAAGAGTTACGAGCAGTACTTC. This codes for CASSLKSYEQYF.

This chain uses TRBV12-3 or TRBV12-4 with TRBJ2-1; no reliable D call. This CDR3 is 13 amino acids long. Deletions cut 4 bases from V and 4 bases from J, with 8 bases between. The CDR3 DNA reads TGTGCCAGCAGTTGGGCAGATTACAATGAGCAGTTCTTC. It codes for CASSWADYNEQFF.

The chain carries TRBV4-1 and TRBJ1-2; D is ambiguous. Germline loops: CDR1 MGHRA, CDR2 YSYEKL. Trimming cost V 1 base and J 4 bases, with 10 bases left between them. The length of the CDR3 is 14 residues. The CDR3 loop reads CASSQVGRSYGYTF. The CDR3 nucleotides read TGCGCCAGCAGCCAAGTGGGCAGGTCCTATGGCTACACCTTC.

V is TRBV21-1 and J is TRBJ2-7; the table names TRBD1, a call not compared with the DNA. TRBV21-1 is annotated as a pseudogene. The CDR3 runs to 15 residues. This CDR3 reads CASSHGTSKGYEQYF. The CDR3 bases are TGTGCCAGCAGCCACGGGACATCAAAAGGCTACGAGCAGTACTTC.

This chain uses TRBV4-1 with TRBJ2-5; 9 bases agree with TRBD1. Germline CDR1 is MGHRA and CDR2 is YSYEKL. The CDR3 covers 14 residues. The V gene end was trimmed by 0 bases and the J gene end by 10 bases; junction bases not matched to a gene: 6. The CDR3: CASSQDPGQGGQYF. Written as DNA, the CDR3 is TGCGCCAGCAGCCAAGACCCGGGACAGGGTGGCCAGTACTTC.

This clonotype was seen a handful of times. The rearrangement joins TRBV5-1 to TRBJ2-5; the match to TRBD1 covers 7 bases. V was pared by 2 bases and J by 1 base, with 2 bases of the junction left unmatched. The CDR3 runs to 14 residues. Germline V lookup: CDR1 SGHRS, CDR2 YFSETQ. In nucleotides, the CDR3 is TGCGCCAGCAGCTTTCACAGGGGCCAAGAGACCCAGTACTTC. Translation gives CASSFHRGQETQYF.

The rearrangement uses TRBV29-1 and TRBJ1-1; D uncertain. Between the trimmed V and J ends, which lost 4 bases and 0 bases, there was a span of 12 bases. Germline CDR1 is SQVTM and CDR2 is ANQGSEA. The CDR3 is made up of 14 amino acids. The CDR3 protein is CSVVGTGLNTEAFF. CDR3 bases: TGCAGCGTTGTGGGAACCGGTCTGAACACTGAAGCTTTCTTT. The full variable domain, completed using reference TRBV29-1 and TRBJ1-1, is SAVISQKPSRDICQRGTSLTIQCQVDSQVTMMFWYRQQPGQSLTLIATANQGSEATYESGFVIDKFPISRPNLTFSTLTVSNMSPEDSSIYLCSVVGTGLNTEAFFGQGTRLTVV.